This T cell receptor beta chain was sequenced during a study of identical twins. Findings and caveats of the study: Out-of-frame TCR alpha sharing observed in monozygotic twins exceeded model estimates. Abundant beta clonotypes from cord blood had fewer insertions, unlike memory repertoires, which showed none. The study found weaker excess twin sharing in beta out-of-frame sequences.

Note on this clonotype: The antigen is unknown.

The cDNA had a unique molecular identifier and a template-switch universal primer site. MiXCR, applied by TCRdb to the 5' RACE reads, yields one record per CDR3 protein. This table has under 1 million distinct CDR3 sequences, 9% to 15% appearing once. Germline V gives CDR1 SGHRS, CDR2 YFSETQ. Trimming cost V 3 bases and J 6 bases; bases outside gene matches: 13. The CDR3 is 17 residues long. The data were also submitted as part of a second study, on yellow fever vaccine responses in identical twins.

The sequence was collected from a young woman in good health. The V call is TRBV5-1, the J call TRBJ2-3; TRBD1 matches at 10 bases. Material: PBMCs. The DNA for the CDR3 is TGCGCCAGCAGCTCCTCATCCGGACAGGGGGTTGGCGATACGCAGTATTTT. Its translation is CASSSSSGQGVGDTQYF. Complete variable domain (other parts from reference TRBV5-1 and TRBJ2-3): KAGVTQTPRYLIKTRGQQVTLSCSPISGHRSVSWYQQTPGQGLQFLFEYFSETQRNKGNFPGRFSGRQFSNSRSEMNVSTLELGDSALYLCASSSSSGQGVGDTQYFGPGTRLTVL.